Reported below is one T cell receptor beta chain. Its antigen is unknown. Germline V gene sequence: CDR1 SEHNR, CDR2 FQNEAQ (reference sequence). V shed 4 bases and J 2 bases; nucleotides not matched to a gene: 5. This CDR3 spans 15 amino acids. This entry comes from a study of early T cells in non-severe SARS-CoV-2 infection. The wider study: Sequenced bulk RNA came from whole blood that was unsorted, and chains were unpaired. Whole-study results and caveats: Anti-spike CD8 responses were favored in VDJdb matching, and private and CD4 specificities were missed.

Unique molecular identifiers were added to individual cDNA molecules. TCRdb ran MiXCR on the 5' RACE reads and lists one entry per CDR3 protein. The sample carries around 100,000 distinct CDR3 sequences, about an eighth recorded once. Specimen: whole blood. The receptor was isolated from an adult who was a healthcare worker with PCR-confirmed SARS-CoV-2 infection or an uninfected control (not recorded which). This chain uses TRBV7-9 with TRBJ1-1; TRBD1 matches at 9 bases. The CDR3 sequence is CASSSPGQGNTEAFF. Here the CDR3 DNA reads TGTGCCAGCAGCTCGCCGGGACAGGGAAACACTGAAGCTTTCTTT. Drawing the rest from reference TRBV7-9 and TRBJ1-1, the complete variable domain is DTGVSQNPRHKITKRGQNVTFRCDPISEHNRLYWYRQTLGQGPEFLTYFQNEAQLEKSRLLSDRFSAERPKGSFSTLEIQRTEQGDSAMYLCASSSPGQGNTEAFFGQGTRLTVV.